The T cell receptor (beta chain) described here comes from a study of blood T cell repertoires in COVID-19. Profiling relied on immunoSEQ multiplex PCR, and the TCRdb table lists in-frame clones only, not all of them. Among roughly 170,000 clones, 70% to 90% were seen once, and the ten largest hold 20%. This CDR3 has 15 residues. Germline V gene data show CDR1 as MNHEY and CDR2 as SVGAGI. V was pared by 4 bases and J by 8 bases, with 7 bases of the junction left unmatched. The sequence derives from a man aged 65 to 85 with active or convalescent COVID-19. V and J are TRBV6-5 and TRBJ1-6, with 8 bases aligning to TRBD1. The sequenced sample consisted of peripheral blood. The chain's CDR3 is CASSSRTGGDSPLHF. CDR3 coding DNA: TGTGCCAGCAGTTCAAGAACAGGGGGTGATTCACCCCTCCACTTT.